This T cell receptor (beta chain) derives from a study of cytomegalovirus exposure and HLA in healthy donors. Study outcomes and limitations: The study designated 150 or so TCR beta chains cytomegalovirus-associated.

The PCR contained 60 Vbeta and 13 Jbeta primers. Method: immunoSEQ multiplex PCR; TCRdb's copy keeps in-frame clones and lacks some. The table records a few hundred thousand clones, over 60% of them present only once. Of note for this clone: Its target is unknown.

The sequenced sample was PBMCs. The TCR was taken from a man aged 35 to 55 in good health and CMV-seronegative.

The CDR3 loop is CASSLGQVGGGYTF. CDR3 sequence (DNA): TGCGCCAGCAGCCTTGGACAGGTTGGGGGTGGCTACACCTTC. The rearrangement links TRBV5-1 to TRBJ1-2, with 7 nucleotides matching TRBD1. CDR3 size: 14 residues. Germline lookup yields CDR1 SGHRS and CDR2 YFSETQ. J lost 7 bases, V lost 4 bases, and 10 bases had no gene match.